A single sample is the source of the 14 T cell receptor beta chains below, sequenced in a study of blood T cell repertoires in COVID-19. Measured with immunoSEQ multiplex PCR; TCRdb has only the in-frame clones, and not every one. Here the sample spans about 310,000 clones, about 91% being singletons. What was sequenced was PBMCs or T cells enriched from blood (not recorded which). The receptors derive from a woman under 30 who had recovered from COVID-19.

In its sample, this clone was seen once. The rearrangement links TRBV9 to TRBJ1-2, with D tentatively TRBD1 (6 bases). The CDR3 sequence is 17 residues long. Looked up from germline, CDR1 is SGDLS and CDR2 is YYNGEE. V was clipped by 0 bases and J by 4 bases, with 19 bases between them. The CDR3 loop is CASSVDREVRVSYGYTF. The CDR3 DNA reads TGTGCCAGCAGCGTAGACAGGGAAGTAAGGGTTAGCTATGGCTACACCTTC. The complete variable domain, with remaining parts taken from reference TRBV9 and TRBJ1-2, reads DSGVTQTPKHLITATGQRVTLRCSPRSGDLSVYWYQQSLDQGLQFLIQYYNGEERAKGNILERFSAQQFPDLHSELNLSSLELGDSALYFCASSVDREVRVSYGYTFGSGTRLTVV.

This clone was counted a few times. The chain combines TRBV5-4 with TRBJ1-2; 9 bases map to TRBD1. Per germline, CDR1 SGHNT and CDR2 YYREEE (reference sequence). This CDR3 spans 14 amino acids. J gave up 4 bases and V 4 bases, and 5 bases lay outside the gene matches. Here the CDR3 reads CASSRDRVIYGYTF. In DNA form, the CDR3 reads TGTGCCAGCAGCCGGGACAGGGTCATCTATGGCTACACCTTC.

This chain joins TRBV5-4 and TRBJ1-1; D perhaps matches TRBD1 (5 bases). Trimming removed 6 bases from V and 5 bases from J, with 17 bases in between. The CDR3 is made up of 14 amino acids. Germline CDR1 SGHNT, CDR2 YYREEE (reference sequence). The CDR3 sequence: CASTPRRGGTEAFF. DNA of the CDR3: TGTGCCAGCACACCTAGGAGGGGAGGGACTGAAGCTTTCTTT.

The chain has TRBV5-1 and TRBJ2-1, with 11 bases identical to TRBD1. CDR3 length: 14 amino acids. With 3 bases clipped from V and 12 bases from J, the junction kept 8 bases outside the gene matches. CDR1 SGHRS and CDR2 YFSETQ come from the germline V gene. The chain's CDR3 is CASSSRDRGTGQFF. For the CDR3, the DNA is TGCGCCAGCAGCTCCCGGGACAGGGGGACCGGGCAGTTCTTC.

V usage is TRBV10-1 and J usage is TRBJ1-4; TRBD1 matches 12 bases. The J segment lost 8 bases and the V segment lost 3 bases, leaving 7 bases of the junction unmatched. The length of the CDR3 is 16 residues. Germline lookup yields CDR1 WNHNN and CDR2 SYGVQD (reference sequence). The CDR3 reads CASSEGTGGAWEKLFF. DNA of the CDR3: TGCGCCAGCAGTGAAGGGACAGGGGGCGCCTGGGAAAAACTGTTTTTT.

The chain recombines TRBV10-3 with TRBJ1-1, with TRBD1 matching 9 bases. The CDR3 extends over 14 amino acids. J lost 3 bases, V lost 2 bases, and 1 base had no gene match. CDR1 and CDR2 from the germline V gene are ENHRY and SYGVKD. The CDR3 DNA reads as TGTGCCATCAGTGAGAACAGGGGGCACACTGAAGCTTTCTTT. Translated: CAISENRGHTEAFF.

V is TRBV11-2 and J is TRBJ2-2; the match to TRBD1 covers 8 bases. J gave up 2 bases and V 1 base, and 6 bases lay outside the gene matches. CDR3 length equals 17 residues. Per germline, CDR1 SGHAT and CDR2 FQNNGV. Written as DNA, the CDR3 is TGTGCCAGCAGCTTAGTGCCGGGACAGGTAAACACCGGGGAGCTGTTTTTT. Translated: CASSLVPGQVNTGELFF.

The J gene is TRBJ2-2, the V gene TRBV7-9; 10 bases fit TRBD1. The V and J ends lost 1 base and 3 bases, in that order; junction bases with no gene match: 2. The CDR3 runs to 16 residues. CDR1 is SEHNR and CDR2 is FQNEAQ in the germline V gene (reference sequence). This CDR3 reads CASSLGGTGDTGELFF. The DNA of the CDR3 is TGTGCCAGCAGCTTAGGGGGGACAGGGGACACCGGGGAGCTGTTTTTT.

The chain recombines TRBV28 with TRBJ1-2; tentative D call: TRBD1 (6 bases). This CDR3 is built from 14 residues. Germline V gene data show CDR1 as MDHEN and CDR2 as SYDVKM. V dropped 3 bases and J dropped 8 bases, with 16 bases sitting between them. CDR3 region: CASSFIEGEGGYTF. The CDR3 bases are TGTGCCAGCAGTTTTATCGAGGGGGAAGGCGGCTACACCTTC.

This clone was counted a single time. This chain joins TRBV4-3 and TRBJ1-1; D call uncertain. Germline V gene data show CDR1 as LGHNA and CDR2 as YSLEER. V was cut by 1 base and J by 1 base, with 10 bases left in between. The CDR3 is made up of 15 amino acids. The CDR3 sequence is CASSQGVTANTEAFF. CDR3 bases: TGCGCCAGCAGCCAAGGGGTCACAGCGAACACTGAAGCTTTCTTT.

The V call is TRBV4-3, the J call TRBJ1-1; D perhaps matches TRBD1 (5 bases). The V end lost 1 base, the J end lost 0 bases, and 21 bases lay between the germline ends. Germline CDR1 and CDR2: LGHNA and YSLEER. This CDR3 contains 19 residues. CDR3 sequence: CASSQGWSGVEGLNTEAFF. As DNA, the CDR3 is TGCGCCAGCAGCCAAGGATGGTCGGGGGTGGAGGGGTTGAACACTGAAGCTTTCTTT.

The chain combines TRBV3-1 (or the pseudogene TRBV3-2) with TRBJ1-1; D is unresolved. Trimming left V 0 bases short and J 8 bases short, with 4 bases between. Germline V gives CDR1 LGHDT, CDR2 YNNKEL (reference sequence). The CDR3 is 11 residues long. Here the CDR3 DNA reads TGTGCCAGCAGCCAAGATGGCGAAGCTTTCTTT. As protein: CASSQDGEAFF.

The chain links TRBV19 to TRBJ1-2; TRBD1 agrees at 8 bases. Germline V CDR1 and CDR2: LNHDA, SQIVND (reference sequence). This CDR3 has 16 residues. The trim removed 5 bases at V and 6 bases at J, leaving 14 bases unmatched. Here the CDR3 DNA reads TGTGCCAGTAGTCTATGGACAGGGAAGGTCGGAGATGGCTACACCTTC. This translates into CASSLWTGKVGDGYTF.

The chain couples TRBV6-2 or TRBV6-3 to TRBJ1-2; TRBD1 might be the D (5 bases). Trimming pared 2 bases from V and 8 bases from J, leaving 15 bases between. The V gene's germline CDR1 is MNHEY and CDR2 SVGEGT. CDR3 length: 14 residues. CDR3 DNA: TGTGCCAGCAGTTACCGGCATAACAGGCCCGGCTACACCTTC. Its protein product is CASSYRHNRPGYTF.